The 27 T cell receptor beta chains in this list originate from one sample, sequenced in a study of T-cell reconstitution after alpha-beta-depleted transplantation in children. TCRbeta library preparation incorporated unique molecular identifiers. TCRdb itself ran the PCR reads through MiXCR, one entry per CDR3 protein. The sample holds 600,000 or so distinct CDR3 sequences, about 21% seen once. The sample consisted of PBMCs, mostly from graft donor cells, taken 360 days after TCRalphabeta/CD19-depleted stem cell transplant. The source of these receptors is a boy in the first two years of life who had a stem cell transplant for acute myeloid leukemia, so the T cells may come from the graft donor.

The chain recombines TRBV7-2 with TRBJ2-7; weak D call: TRBD2 (6 bases). V dropped 1 base and J dropped 3 bases, with 13 bases sitting between them. Germline lookup yields CDR1 SGHTA and CDR2 FQGNSA. The CDR3 length is 15 residues. CDR3 in amino acids: CASSLGLARGYEQYV. The CDR3 DNA sequence: TGTGCCAGCAGCTTAGGCCTAGCGCGGGGCTACGAGCAGTACGTC.

This chain uses TRBV7-2 with TRBJ2-3; D is undetermined. V was shortened by 4 bases and J by 6 bases, with 17 bases between the two germline ends. Germline V gene lookup returns CDR1 SGHTA and CDR2 FQGNSA. The CDR3 runs to 15 residues. The DNA of the CDR3 is TGTGCCAGCAGCTCTGTTCCATGGGGTGTGGATACGCAGTATTTT. Translation: CASSSVPWGVDTQYF. Full variable domain (outside the CDR3, taken from reference TRBV7-2 and TRBJ2-3): GAGVSQSPSNKVTEKGKDVELRCDPISGHTALYWYRQSLGQGLEFLIYFQGNSAPDKSGLPSDRFSAERTGGSVSTLTIQRTQQEDSAVYLCASSSVPWGVDTQYFGPGTRLTVL.

The chain carries TRBV28 and TRBJ2-3; 7 bases agree with TRBD1. Germline V gene sequence: CDR1 MDHEN, CDR2 SYDVKM. J gave up 8 bases and V 5 bases, and 13 bases lay outside the gene matches. This CDR3 is 15 amino acids long. This chain's CDR3 is CASSPRDRVGGTQYF. The DNA of the CDR3 is TGTGCCAGCAGTCCACGGGACAGAGTGGGTGGTACGCAGTATTTT.

Many counts were recorded for this clonotype. This chain links TRBV3-1 with TRBJ2-2; 12 bases line up with TRBD2. CDR1 and CDR2 (germline): LGHDT, YNNKEL (reference sequence). The CDR3 sequence is 16 residues long. V trimming: 1 base; J trimming: 4 bases; junction bases outside the gene matches: 1. The CDR3 DNA follows: TGTGCCAGCAGCCAAGGGGGACTAGCGGGCACCGGGGAGCTGTTTTTT. It codes for CASSQGGLAGTGELFF. Combining the CDR3 with reference TRBV3-1 and TRBJ2-2 gives the whole variable domain DTAVSQTPKYLVTQMGNDKSIKCEQNLGHDTMYWYKQDSKKFLKIMFSYNNKELIINETVPNRFSPKSPDKAHLNLHINSLELGDSAVYFCASSQGGLAGTGELFFGEGSRLTVL.

This clonotype showed up many times. The genes are TRBV7-9 and TRBJ2-5; D tentatively reads TRBD1 or TRBD2 (5 bases each). Germline V gives CDR1 SEHNR, CDR2 FQNEAQ (reference sequence). The V gene lost 6 bases and the J gene lost 3 bases, with 17 bases spanning the gap. The CDR3 is made up of 15 amino acids. The CDR3 protein is CASSFTSGPEETQYF. The CDR3 DNA sequence: TGTGCCAGCAGTTTTACGTCGGGGCCTGAAGAGACCCAGTACTTC.

The chain uses TRBV6-1 and TRBJ2-4, with D possibly TRBD2 on 5 matching bases. CDR1 MNHNS and CDR2 SASEGT come from the germline V gene. The CDR3 is made up of 14 amino acids. The V end was cut by 9 bases, the J end by 0 bases, with 12 bases between. CDR3: CASSRGVAKNIQYF. The DNA for the CDR3 is TGTGCCAGTTCCCGGGGAGTAGCCAAAAACATTCAGTACTTC.

The chain joins TRBV7-9 to TRBJ1-2; 10 bases are a match to TRBD1. The CDR3 consists of 14 residues. V trimming: 5 bases; J trimming: 8 bases; junction bases outside the gene matches: 8. CDR1 is SEHNR and CDR2 is FQNEAQ in the germline V gene (reference sequence). CDR3: CASSLRGTGVGYTF. The DNA of the CDR3 is TGTGCCAGCAGCCTCAGAGGGACAGGGGTCGGCTACACCTTC.

There are many counts of this clonotype. The chain is built from TRBV3-1 and TRBJ1-1, with 7 bases identical to TRBD1. The V segment lost 6 bases and the J segment 2 bases; nucleotides outside the gene matches: 18. This CDR3 spans 18 amino acids. Looked up from germline, CDR1 is LGHDT and CDR2 is YNNKEL (reference sequence). In DNA form, the CDR3 reads TGTGCCAGCAGTCGGACAGGCCGCTCCGAACCCTCCAACACTGAAGCTTTCTTT. It encodes CASSRTGRSEPSNTEAFF.

The V and J genes are TRBV4-3 and TRBJ2-2; D remains ambiguous. The CDR3 is made up of 16 amino acids. CDR1 LGHNA and CDR2 YSLEER come from the germline V gene. V lost 1 base, J lost 5 bases, and 14 bases lay in between. The CDR3 loop reads CASSQGKGPGTGELFF. The CDR3 bases are TGCGCCAGCAGCCAAGGGAAAGGGCCTGGGACCGGGGAGCTGTTTTTT.

At least ten counts were recorded for this clonotype. This chain uses TRBV10-3 with TRBJ2-7, with 9 bases that match TRBD1. The CDR3 totals 13 residues. Per the germline V gene, CDR1 is ENHRY and CDR2 is SYGVKD. J lost 5 bases, V lost 6 bases, and 5 bases had no gene match. This CDR3 reads CAIRRQGVNEQYF. CDR3 nucleotides: TGTGCCATCAGAAGACAGGGGGTCAACGAGCAGTACTTC.

This clonotype has only a few counts. The rearrangement joins TRBV24-1 to TRBJ2-6; D call uncertain. The CDR3 length is 18 residues. Per germline, CDR1 KGHDR and CDR2 SFDVKD. Deletions cut 2 bases from V and 0 bases from J, with 13 bases between. CDR3 coding DNA: TGTGCCACCAGTGATTCCATGGACGGAGCCTCTGGGGCCAACGTCCTGACTTTC. Translation gives CATSDSMDGASGANVLTF.

This chain uses TRBV21-1 with TRBJ1-1. TRBV21-1 is termed a pseudogene. There are 14 residues in the CDR3. CDR3 sequence (DNA): TGTGCCAGCAGCAAAAGCGGGACGGACACTGAAGCTTTCTTT. Encoded protein: CASSKSGTDTEAFF.

J is TRBJ2-1 and V is TRBV27; 12 nucleotides agree with TRBD2. This CDR3 comprises 17 residues. From germline, CDR1 is MNHEY and CDR2 SMNVEV (reference sequence). The V gene end was trimmed by 5 bases and the J gene end by 5 bases; junction bases not matched to a gene: 10. CDR3 amino acids: CASSLTSGGRLNNEQFF. DNA for the CDR3: TGTGCCAGCAGTCTTACTAGCGGGGGGCGTTTAAACAATGAGCAGTTCTTC.

In its sample, this clonotype was seen a few times. The J gene is TRBJ2-7, the V gene TRBV7-3; D remains ambiguous. Per germline, CDR1 SGHTA and CDR2 FQGTGA. This CDR3 contains 16 residues. V was trimmed by 5 bases and J by 1 base, leaving 18 bases between them. Here the CDR3 DNA reads TGTGCCAGCAGCCCAGCTGTGATAGGGCCATCCTACGAGCAGTACTTC. This translates into CASSPAVIGPSYEQYF.

The chain is built from TRBV27 and TRBJ2-3, with unresolved D. The ends were cut back, 6 bases at V and 5 bases at J, with 12 bases in the middle. Per germline, CDR1 MNHEY and CDR2 SMNVEV (reference sequence). CDR3 length: 13 amino acids. Written as DNA, the CDR3 is TGTGCCAGCAGGAAAATCGTAGTAGATACGCAGTATTTT. It is translated as CASRKIVVDTQYF.

This clonotype has at least ten counts. The chain links TRBV7-9 to TRBJ2-7; D unclear. The V and J ends lost 1 base and 3 bases respectively, with 7 bases between them. The V gene's germline CDR1 is SEHNR and CDR2 FQNEAQ (reference sequence). This CDR3 spans 13 amino acids. The CDR3 coding sequence is TGTGCCAGCAGCTTAGGACACTTCTACGAGCAGTACTTC. This sequence encodes CASSLGHFYEQYF.

V and J are TRBV10-3 and TRBJ2-7; 7 nucleotides align to TRBD1. Losses at the gene ends were 2 bases for V and 5 bases for J; bases not matched to a gene: 6. The CDR3 runs to 14 residues. Germline lookup yields CDR1 ENHRY and CDR2 SYGVKD. CDR3: CAISERIGTDEQYF. The CDR3 DNA follows: TGTGCCATCAGTGAGAGGATTGGGACAGACGAGCAGTACTTC.

The chain has TRBV12-3 or TRBV12-4 and TRBJ1-6; TRBD1 is a possible D gene (6 bases). The V end was cut by 3 bases, the J end by 14 bases, with 14 bases between. There are 13 residues in the CDR3. CDR3 DNA: TGTGCCAGCAGTTTGCAGGGGTACGTCACCCTCCACTTT. It yields the protein CASSLQGYVTLHF.

This clonotype was detected many times. The chain recombines TRBV5-6 with TRBJ2-7; 11 bases line up with TRBD2. The CDR3 covers 15 residues. Per germline, CDR1 SGHDT and CDR2 YYEEEE. The V and J ends lost 1 base and 2 bases, in that order; junction bases with no gene match: 2. The CDR3 here is CASSLMTSGAYEQYF. The CDR3, as DNA: TGTGCCAGCAGCTTGATGACTAGCGGGGCCTACGAGCAGTACTTC.

This clonotype was observed a handful of times. The V gene is TRBV4-3, the J gene TRBJ2-3; D unresolved. Germline V gives CDR1 LGHNA, CDR2 YSLEER. Trimming took off 4 bases at V and 3 bases at J, with 11 bases between the two ends. This CDR3 is built from 14 residues. The CDR3 region is CASSRRSRTDTQYF. In DNA, the CDR3 is TGCGCCAGCAGCCGCAGATCTCGGACAGATACGCAGTATTTT.

The chain is built from TRBV21-1 and TRBJ2-3. TRBV21-1 is recorded as a pseudogene. CDR3 length equals 11 residues. The CDR3: CASPEADTQYF. CDR3 sequence (DNA): TGTGCCAGCCCGGAAGCAGATACGCAGTATTTT.

The J gene is TRBJ1-5, the V gene TRBV6-5, with 8 bases that match TRBD1. V was pared by 2 bases and J by 15 bases, with 15 bases of the junction left unmatched. CDR1 MNHEY and CDR2 SVGAGI come from the germline V gene. The CDR3 consists of 15 residues. CDR3 protein: CASSYLDRGLDHWHF. In DNA, the CDR3 is TGTGCCAGCAGTTACCTAGACAGGGGCCTCGACCATTGGCATTTT.

In this sample, this clonotype turned up many times. The chain has TRBV20-1 and TRBJ2-2; D is unclear. V was shortened by 5 bases and J by 7 bases, with 8 bases between the two germline ends. CDR3 length: 11 amino acids. Germline CDR1 reads DFQATT; CDR2 reads SNEGSKA (reference sequence). The CDR3 loop is CSAETDGELFF. The CDR3 DNA is TGCAGTGCTGAGACGGACGGGGAGCTGTTTTTT.

The V gene is TRBV4-3, the J gene TRBJ2-1, with TRBD2 matching over 12 bases. The ends lost 1 base at V and 6 bases at J; junction bases unmatched: 7. Germline V gene lookup returns CDR1 LGHNA and CDR2 YSLEER. This CDR3 has 17 residues. The CDR3 region is CASSQGLAGVRINEQFF. CDR3 bases: TGCGCCAGCAGCCAAGGACTAGCGGGGGTAAGGATCAATGAGCAGTTCTTC.

V usage is TRBV20-1 and J usage is TRBJ1-6, with a tentative D call TRBD1 (6 bases). The CDR3 sequence is 15 residues long. Germline CDR1 is DFQATT and CDR2 is SNEGSKA (reference sequence). The V end was cut by 1 base, the J end by 7 bases, with 14 bases between. The CDR3 sequence is CSARGSRGGNSPLHF. As DNA, the CDR3 is TGCAGTGCTAGAGGGTCCAGAGGGGGGAATTCACCCCTCCACTTT.

V and J are TRBV4-3 and TRBJ1-4; TRBD1 agrees at 7 bases. Trimming removed 3 bases from V and 8 bases from J; junction bases left unmatched: 12. The germline V gene encodes CDR1 LGHNA and CDR2 YSLEER. The length of the CDR3 is 16 residues. CDR3 region: CASSHRRQGTGEKLFF. The CDR3 DNA follows: TGCGCCAGCAGCCACCGTCGACAGGGAACAGGCGAAAAACTGTTTTTT.

V gene TRBV11-2 combines with J gene TRBJ2-1, with D perhaps being TRBD1 or TRBD2 (6 bases each). Looked up from germline, CDR1 is SGHAT and CDR2 is FQNNGV. The CDR3 spans 19 residues. V was pared by 0 bases and J by 3 bases, with 21 bases between. The CDR3 reads CASSLEGGMNRQFYNEQFF. Written as DNA, the CDR3 is TGTGCCAGCAGCTTAGAGGGGGGCATGAATAGGCAGTTCTACAATGAGCAGTTCTTC.